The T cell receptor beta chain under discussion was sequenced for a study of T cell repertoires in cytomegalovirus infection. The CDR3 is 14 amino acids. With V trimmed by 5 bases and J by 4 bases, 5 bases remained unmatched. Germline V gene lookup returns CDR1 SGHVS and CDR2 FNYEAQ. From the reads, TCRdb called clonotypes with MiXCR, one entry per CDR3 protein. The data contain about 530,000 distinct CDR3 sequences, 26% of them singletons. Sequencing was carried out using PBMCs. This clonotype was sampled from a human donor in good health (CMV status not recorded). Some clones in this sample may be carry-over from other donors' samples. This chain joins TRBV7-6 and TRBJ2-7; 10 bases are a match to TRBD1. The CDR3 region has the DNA TGTGCCAGCAGCACCAGGACAGGGGGGTACGAGCAGTACTTC. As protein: CASSTRTGGYEQYF.